Following are 31 T cell receptor beta chains from one sample sequenced in a study of cytomegalovirus exposure and HLA in healthy donors. The primer mix had 60 Vbeta and 13 Jbeta primers. The table came from immunoSEQ multiplex PCR; TCRdb's copy has only in-frame clones and leaves some out. The table records over 100,000 clones, over 80% of them present only once. Sequenced input: PBMCs. These receptors all come from a man in his forties in good health and CMV-seronegative.

This chain links TRBV7-2 with TRBJ2-3; 9 bases agree with TRBD2. The CDR3 extends over 16 amino acids. The V segment lost 5 bases and the J segment 4 bases; nucleotides outside the gene matches: 10. In germline, CDR1 is SGHTA, CDR2 FQGNSA. CDR3 amino acids: CASSANSGGGADTQYF. The CDR3 DNA is TGTGCCAGCAGCGCTAATAGCGGGGGAGGGGCAGATACGCAGTATTTT.

The chain carries TRBV10-3 and TRBJ1-6, with D unclear. Germline V lookup: CDR1 ENHRY, CDR2 SYGVKD. Trimming shortened V by 9 bases and J by 4 bases, and 10 bases separated the two germline ends. The CDR3 consists of 13 residues. DNA of the CDR3: TGTGCCATGTTAAGGGAGTATAATTCACCCCTCCACTTT. Protein sequence: CAMLREYNSPLHF.

This rearrangement joins TRBV5-5 to TRBJ1-2; 8 bases line up with TRBD1. CDR3 length: 15 amino acids. Looked up from germline, CDR1 is SGHKS and CDR2 is YYEKEE (reference sequence). Trimming cost V 4 bases and J 2 bases; bases outside gene matches: 7. CDR3 coding DNA: TGTGCCAGCAGCCCGACGACAGGGGTCAACTATGGCTACACCTTC. Translation gives CASSPTTGVNYGYTF.

This chain links TRBV27 with TRBJ1-1; no firm D call. Trimming took 2 bases from V and 0 from J, leaving 7 bases between them. The CDR3 is 14 amino acids. Looked up from germline, CDR1 is MNHEY and CDR2 is SMNVEV (reference sequence). The DNA for the CDR3 is TGTGCCAGCAGTTTAAACAGCATGAACACTGAAGCTTTCTTT. Protein sequence: CASSLNSMNTEAFF.

This rearrangement joins TRBV7-6 to TRBJ2-1; 13 bases fit TRBD2. Germline CDR1 is SGHVS and CDR2 is FNYEAQ. J was trimmed by 2 bases and V by 0 bases; bases with no gene match: 1. This CDR3 is built from 17 residues. The CDR3 region has the DNA TGTGCCAGCAGCTTAGCGACTAGCGGGGGGACCTACAATGAGCAGTTCTTC. Its translation is CASSLATSGGTYNEQFF. The complete variable domain, with remaining parts taken from reference TRBV7-6 and TRBJ2-1, reads GAGVSQSPRYKVTKRGQDVALRCDPISGHVSLYWYRQALGQGPEFLTYFNYEAQQDKSGLPNDRFSAERPEGSISTLTIQRTEQRDSAMYRCASSLATSGGTYNEQFFGPGTRLTVL.

This rearrangement joins TRBV5-1 to TRBJ1-4, with D possibly TRBD1 on 5 matching bases. Trimming removed 0 bases at V and 8 bases at J, with 11 bases between. The CDR3 totals 14 residues. The germline V gene has CDR1 SGHRS and CDR2 YFSETQ. CDR3 nucleotides: TGCGCCAGCAGCTTGGCGGGGGAAGGGGAAAAACTGTTTTTT. Amino acids: CASSLAGEGEKLFF. The whole variable domain, filled in from reference TRBV5-1 and TRBJ1-4, reads KAGVTQTPRYLIKTRGQQVTLSCSPISGHRSVSWYQQTPGQGLQFLFEYFSETQRNKGNFPGRFSGRQFSNSRSEMNVSTLELGDSALYLCASSLAGEGEKLFFGSGTQLSVL.

V and J are TRBV5-1 and TRBJ2-5; 8 nucleotides align to TRBD2. From germline, CDR1 is SGHRS and CDR2 YFSETQ. This CDR3 spans 14 amino acids. J was trimmed by 3 bases and V by 0 bases; bases with no gene match: 1. CDR3 coding DNA: TGCGCCAGCAGCTTGGGTAGCGGGGAAGAGACCCAGTACTTC. Translation: CASSLGSGEETQYF.

V usage is TRBV7-8 and J usage is TRBJ2-7, with D possibly being TRBD2 (6 bases). CDR3 length: 15 residues. V gave up 5 bases and J gave up 3 bases, with 17 bases separating them. Germline CDR1 SGHVS, CDR2 FQNEAQ. The CDR3 sequence: CASSPGVSGDYEQYF. The CDR3 bases are TGTGCCAGCAGCCCCGGGGTTAGCGGAGACTACGAGCAGTACTTC.

This clone has only a few counts. Written as DNA, the CDR3 is TGTGCCAGCAGCCAGGGACTAGCAGAAGAGACCCAGTACTTC. Translating gives CASSQGLAEETQYF. The rearrangement links TRBV7-6 to TRBJ2-5; 9 bases are shared with TRBD2. With 5 bases clipped from V and 3 bases from J, the junction kept 4 bases outside the gene matches. Germline CDR1 SGHVS, CDR2 FNYEAQ. CDR3 size: 14 residues.

The CDR3 DNA is TGCGCCAGCAGCTTGCAACAGGGGGCAGAAGGCTACACCTTC. Its protein is CASSLQQGAEGYTF. This chain joins TRBV5-1 and TRBJ1-2, with TRBD1 matching 9 bases. This CDR3 comprises 14 residues. After removal of 1 base from V and 8 bases from J, the junction contained 6 bases not matched to a gene. The germline V gene encodes CDR1 SGHRS and CDR2 YFSETQ.

The chain employs TRBV18 and TRBJ1-2; possibly TRBD1 for D (5 bases). The germline V and J ends were trimmed by 0 bases and 8 bases, with 7 bases remaining between them. The CDR3 spans 12 residues. The germline gives CDR1 KGHSH, CDR2 LQKENI. CDR3 protein: CASSPPGGGYTF. The CDR3 nucleotides are TGTGCCAGCTCACCACCGGGGGGGGGCTACACCTTC.

The rearrangement joins TRBV7-2 to TRBJ2-7, with 12 positions matching TRBD2. V lost 6 bases to trimming and J lost 3 bases; unmatched junction nucleotides: 6. Looked up from germline, CDR1 is SGHTA and CDR2 is FQGNSA. The CDR3 length is 15 residues. The CDR3 nucleotides read TGTGCCAGCAGACCAGGGACTAGCGGGCGCTACGAGCAGTACTTC. This gives the protein CASRPGTSGRYEQYF.

In this sample, this clone is medium-sized. V and J are TRBV6-6 and TRBJ2-2; D remains ambiguous. The CDR3 extends over 14 amino acids. Germline V gene data show CDR1 as MNHNY and CDR2 as SVGAGI (reference sequence). The V and J ends lost 6 bases and 7 bases respectively, with 15 bases between them. The CDR3 nucleotides read TGTGCCAGCAGCCAGGAAAGGAACCGCGGGGAGCTGTTTTTT. It codes for CASSQERNRGELFF.

This clone was counted a single time. The chain uses TRBV6-5 and TRBJ1-2; 8 nucleotides line up with TRBD1. V shed 6 bases, J shed 8 bases, and the junction held 8 bases outside the gene matches. The CDR3 totals 13 residues. Germline V gives CDR1 MNHEY, CDR2 SVGAGI. DNA for the CDR3: TGTGCCAGCAGACGCGGACAGGGACGAGGCTACACCTTC. It translates to CASRRGQGRGYTF.

This clone has more than one count but fewer than ten. This sample also contains other DNA sequences that code for the same CDR3. This sequence joins TRBV6-6 and TRBJ1-1; D not resolved. Trimming left V 2 bases short and J 1 base short, with 8 bases between. In germline, CDR1 is MNHNY, CDR2 SVGAGI (reference sequence). The CDR3 extends over 14 amino acids. The CDR3, as DNA: TGTGCCAGCAGTTACCGCGGTGGGAACACTGAAGCTTTCTTT. Its protein is CASSYRGGNTEAFF.

V is TRBV30 and J is TRBJ2-2; D may be TRBD2 (6 bases). Germline lookup yields CDR1 GTSNPN and CDR2 SVGIG (reference sequence). CDR3 length: 13 amino acids. Trimming took 3 bases from V and 5 from J, leaving 10 bases between them. CDR3 residues: CAWRPGGTGELFF. The CDR3 region has the DNA TGTGCCTGGAGACCCGGGGGAACCGGGGAGCTGTTTTTT. Supplemented by reference TRBV30 and TRBJ2-2, the full variable domain reads SQTIHQWPATLVQPVGSPLSLECTVEGTSNPNLYWYRQAAGRGLQLLFYSVGIGQISSEVPQNLSASRPQDRQFILSSKKLLLSDSGFYLCAWRPGGTGELFFGEGSRLTVL.

The chain links TRBV6-1 to TRBJ2-1; the D gene is possibly TRBD2 (6 bases). Trimming stripped 5 bases from V and 10 bases from J, with 15 bases between. CDR1 is MNHNS, CDR2 SASEGT, per germline. CDR3 size: 13 residues. CDR3 loop: CASSPRLDYEQFF. In DNA, the CDR3 is TGTGCCAGCAGTCCCCGACTAGACTACGAGCAGTTCTTC.

The V call is TRBV4-2, the J call TRBJ1-2; D is unresolved. There are 13 residues in the CDR3. In germline, CDR1 is LGHNA, CDR2 YNFKEQ. V was cut by 0 bases and J by 8 bases, with 10 bases left in between. The CDR3 coding sequence is TGTGCCAGCAGCCAAGATCCCCCCGGGGGCTACACCTTC. Translation gives CASSQDPPGGYTF.

The chain carries TRBV4-2 and TRBJ1-2; 11 bases map to TRBD1. The CDR3 is 14 residues long. V gave up 4 bases and J gave up 8 bases; unmatched junction bases: 6. The germline V gene encodes CDR1 LGHNA and CDR2 YNFKEQ. The CDR3 sequence: CASSPRTGGWGYTF. The CDR3 DNA follows: TGTGCCAGCAGCCCCCGGACAGGGGGCTGGGGCTACACCTTC.

This clone was observed a single time. The genes are TRBV5-1 and TRBJ2-5; 11 nucleotides line up with TRBD2. This CDR3 comprises 16 residues. The trim removed 0 bases at V and 8 bases at J, leaving 9 bases unmatched. Germline V gene sequence: CDR1 SGHRS, CDR2 YFSETQ. The DNA of the CDR3 is TGCGCCAGCAGCTTGGGCCTAGCGGGGGGTTCACCTACCCAGTACTTC. Amino acid sequence: CASSLGLAGGSPTQYF.

This clone was observed a few times. This chain connects TRBV30 to TRBJ1-1; TRBD1 is a possible D gene (5 bases). Trimming stripped 0 bases from V and 6 bases from J, with 11 bases between. Germline CDR1 is GTSNPN and CDR2 is SVGIG (reference sequence). The CDR3 covers 13 residues. DNA of the CDR3: TGTGCCTGGAGTGTACGCAGGGTCTCTGAAGCTTTCTTT. Its translation: CAWSVRRVSEAFF.

The rearrangement joins TRBV5-8 to TRBJ2-7; 9 bases agree with TRBD1. The germline V gene has CDR1 SGHTS and CDR2 YDEGEE. With V trimmed by 0 bases and J by 4 bases, 2 bases remained unmatched. The CDR3 covers 14 residues. CDR3 DNA sequence: TGTGCCAGCAGCTTGGAGGGACAGGGTTACGAGCAGTACTTC. Translated, it gives CASSLEGQGYEQYF.

V is TRBV27 and J is TRBJ2-7, with D possibly being TRBD1 (6 bases). Per germline, CDR1 MNHEY and CDR2 SMNVEV (reference sequence). The CDR3 totals 14 residues. V gave up 4 bases and J gave up 3 bases, with 13 bases separating them. CDR3 sequence: CASSSPGHLYEQYF. CDR3 DNA sequence: TGTGCCAGCAGTTCGCCGGGACACCTCTACGAGCAGTACTTC.

V gene TRBV15 combines with J gene TRBJ2-7; 9 bases line up with TRBD1. V gave up 3 bases and J gave up 3 bases; unmatched junction bases: 6. Per germline, CDR1 LNHNV and CDR2 YYDKDF (reference sequence). CDR3 size: 15 residues. CDR3 region: CATSSPGQGIYEQYF. CDR3 DNA: TGTGCCACCAGCAGCCCGGGACAGGGAATCTACGAGCAGTACTTC.

This clone is a singleton in its sample. V gene TRBV9 combines with J gene TRBJ1-4; D uncertain. CDR1 is SGDLS, CDR2 YYNGEE, per germline. The V gene lost 0 bases and the J gene lost 8 bases, with 17 bases spanning the gap. CDR3 length: 16 residues. The CDR3 nucleotides read TGTGCCAGCAGCGTAGAACTAGCGGTTGGATGGGAAAAACTGTTTTTT. This sequence encodes CASSVELAVGWEKLFF.

This clone was seen a handful of times. The chain carries TRBV2 and TRBJ1-2; D is perhaps TRBD1 (6 bases). The CDR3 runs 16 residues. CDR1 and CDR2 (germline): SNHLY, FYNNEI. V lost 10 bases, J lost 0 bases, and 21 bases lay in between. CDR3 bases: TGTGCCAATCTGGGGGGGCAGAAACTAACTAACTATGGCTACACCTTC. Its protein is CANLGGQKLTNYGYTF.

V gene TRBV2 combines with J gene TRBJ1-2, with 9 bases identical to TRBD1. The CDR3 spans 14 residues. The ends lost 6 bases at V and 5 bases at J; junction bases unmatched: 7. Germline V CDR1 and CDR2: SNHLY, FYNNEI. The CDR3 loop reads CASRFSDRGYGYTF. Here the CDR3 DNA reads TGTGCCAGCAGATTCTCGGACAGGGGTTATGGCTACACCTTC.

The chain recombines TRBV4-2 with TRBJ2-5; D not certain. Trimming shortened V by 0 bases and J by 1 base, and 9 bases separated the two germline ends. CDR3 length: 15 amino acids. The germline V gene encodes CDR1 LGHNA and CDR2 YNFKEQ. In nucleotides, the CDR3 is TGTGCCAGCAGCCAAGATCAGCGACGCCAAGAGACCCAGTACTTC. Amino acid sequence: CASSQDQRRQETQYF.

V and J are TRBV7-3 and TRBJ2-2, with 7 bases lining up with TRBD1. After removal of 2 bases from V and 5 bases from J, the junction contained 8 bases not matched to a gene. Germline CDR1 is SGHTA and CDR2 is FQGTGA. This CDR3 contains 16 residues. This chain's CDR3 is CASSLLGGTVTGELFF. The CDR3 DNA reads TGTGCCAGCAGCTTACTAGGTGGGACAGTAACCGGGGAGCTGTTTTTT.

The gene calls are TRBV18 and TRBJ2-7; the D gene is possibly TRBD1 (5 bases). The CDR3 has 14 amino acids. CDR1 and CDR2 (germline): KGHSH, LQKENI. The V and J ends lost 6 bases and 6 bases respectively, with 18 bases between them. The CDR3 protein is CASSPSGGGAEQYF. CDR3 nucleotide sequence: TGTGCCAGCTCCCCGTCGGGTGGTGGGGCCGAGCAGTACTTC. The full variable domain, completed using reference TRBV18 and TRBJ2-7, is NAGVMQNPRHLVRRRGQEARLRCSPMKGHSHVYWYRQLPEEGLKFMVYLQKENIIDESGMPKERFSAEFPKEGPSILRIQQVVRGDSAAYFCASSPSGGGAEQYFGPGTRLTVT.

This chain links TRBV14 with TRBJ2-1; 13 bases map to TRBD2. CDR3 length: 18 amino acids. The V and J ends lost 4 bases and 2 bases, in that order; junction bases with no gene match: 8. The V gene's germline CDR1 is SGHDN and CDR2 FVKESK. CDR3 coding DNA: TGTGCCAGCAGCCTAACTAGCGGGGGGGCACGGACCTACAATGAGCAGTTCTTC. Residues: CASSLTSGGARTYNEQFF. The full variable domain, completed using reference TRBV14 and TRBJ2-1, is EAGVTQFPSHSVIEKGQTVTLRCDPISGHDNLYWYRRVMGKEIKFLLHFVKESKQDESGMPNNRFLAERTGGTYSTLKVQPAELEDSGVYFCASSLTSGGARTYNEQFFGPGTRLTVL.